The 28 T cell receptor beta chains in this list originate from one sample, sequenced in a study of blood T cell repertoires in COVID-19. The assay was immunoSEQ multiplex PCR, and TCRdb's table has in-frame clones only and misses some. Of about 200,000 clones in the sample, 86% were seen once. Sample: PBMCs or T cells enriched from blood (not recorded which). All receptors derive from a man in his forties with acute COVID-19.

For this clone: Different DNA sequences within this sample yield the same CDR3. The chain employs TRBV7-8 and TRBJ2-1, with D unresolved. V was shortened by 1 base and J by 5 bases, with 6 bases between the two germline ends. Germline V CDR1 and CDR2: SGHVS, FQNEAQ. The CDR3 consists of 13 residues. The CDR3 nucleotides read TGTGCCAGCAGCTTAGGGAGAAACAATGAGCAGTTCTTC. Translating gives CASSLGRNNEQFF.

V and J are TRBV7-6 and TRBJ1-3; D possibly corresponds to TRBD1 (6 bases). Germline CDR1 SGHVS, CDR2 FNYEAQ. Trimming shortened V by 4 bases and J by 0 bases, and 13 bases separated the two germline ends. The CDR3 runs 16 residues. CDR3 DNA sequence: TGTGCCAGCAGCTCCTACAGGGTGAACTCTGGAAACACCATATATTTT. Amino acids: CASSSYRVNSGNTIYF.

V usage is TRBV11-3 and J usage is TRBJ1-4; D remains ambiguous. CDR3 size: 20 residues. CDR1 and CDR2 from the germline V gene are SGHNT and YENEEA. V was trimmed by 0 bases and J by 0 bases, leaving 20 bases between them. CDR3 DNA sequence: TGTGCCAGCAGCTTAGATTCGGTTGTTACAGCTATTGCAACTAATGAAAAACTGTTTTTT. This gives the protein CASSLDSVVTAIATNEKLFF.

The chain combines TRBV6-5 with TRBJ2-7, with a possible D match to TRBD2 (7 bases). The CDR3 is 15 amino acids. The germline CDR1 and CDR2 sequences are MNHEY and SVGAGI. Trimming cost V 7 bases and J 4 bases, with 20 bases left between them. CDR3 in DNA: TGTGCCAGCACTATAAGGGGGGGTTTGACGTACGAGCAGTACTTC. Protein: CASTIRGGLTYEQYF.

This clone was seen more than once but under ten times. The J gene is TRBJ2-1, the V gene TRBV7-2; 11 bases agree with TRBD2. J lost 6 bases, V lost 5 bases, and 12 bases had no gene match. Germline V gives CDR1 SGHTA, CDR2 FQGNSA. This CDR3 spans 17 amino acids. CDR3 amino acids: CASSAPSSGRIVNEQFF. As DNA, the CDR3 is TGTGCCAGCAGCGCCCCCTCTAGCGGGAGGATCGTCAATGAGCAGTTCTTC.

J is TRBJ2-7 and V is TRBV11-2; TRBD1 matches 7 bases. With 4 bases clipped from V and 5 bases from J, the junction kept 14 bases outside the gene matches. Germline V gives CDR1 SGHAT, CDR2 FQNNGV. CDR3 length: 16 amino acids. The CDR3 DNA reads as TGTGCCAGCAGCTATATACCGGGACAGAGGGCCCACGAGCAGTACTTC. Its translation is CASSYIPGQRAHEQYF.

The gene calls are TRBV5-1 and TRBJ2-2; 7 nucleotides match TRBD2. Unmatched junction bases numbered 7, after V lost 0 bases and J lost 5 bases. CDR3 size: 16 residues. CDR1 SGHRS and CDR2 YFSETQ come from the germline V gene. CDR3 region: CASSLDPGGRTGELFF. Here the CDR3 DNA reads TGCGCCAGCAGCTTGGATCCGGGAGGACGAACCGGGGAGCTGTTTTTT.

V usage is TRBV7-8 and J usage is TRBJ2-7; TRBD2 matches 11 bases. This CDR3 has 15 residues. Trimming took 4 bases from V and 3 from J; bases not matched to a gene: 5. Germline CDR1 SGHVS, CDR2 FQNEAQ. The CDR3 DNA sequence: TGTGCCAGCAGCTCCCCCGGGACTAGCGGCTACGAGCAGTACTTC. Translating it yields CASSSPGTSGYEQYF.

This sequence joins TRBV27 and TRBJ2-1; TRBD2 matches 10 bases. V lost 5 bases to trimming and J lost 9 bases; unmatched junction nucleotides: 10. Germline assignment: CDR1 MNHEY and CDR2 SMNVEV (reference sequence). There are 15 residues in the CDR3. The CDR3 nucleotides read TGTGCCAGCAGTGGTGGACTAGCGGCAGTCGGTGAGCAGTTCTTC. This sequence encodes CASSGGLAAVGEQFF.

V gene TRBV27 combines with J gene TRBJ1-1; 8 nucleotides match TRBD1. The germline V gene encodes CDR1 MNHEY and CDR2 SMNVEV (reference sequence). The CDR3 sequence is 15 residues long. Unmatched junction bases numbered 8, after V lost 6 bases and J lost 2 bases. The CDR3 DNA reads TGTGCCAGCAGGGGGGGACAGGTGCGAAACACTGAAGCTTTCTTT. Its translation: CASRGGQVRNTEAFF.

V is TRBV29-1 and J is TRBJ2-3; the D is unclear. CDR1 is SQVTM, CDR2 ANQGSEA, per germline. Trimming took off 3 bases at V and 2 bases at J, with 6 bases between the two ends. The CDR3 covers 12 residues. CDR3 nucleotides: TGCAGCGTTGACGCTAACACAGATACGCAGTATTTT. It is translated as CSVDANTDTQYF.

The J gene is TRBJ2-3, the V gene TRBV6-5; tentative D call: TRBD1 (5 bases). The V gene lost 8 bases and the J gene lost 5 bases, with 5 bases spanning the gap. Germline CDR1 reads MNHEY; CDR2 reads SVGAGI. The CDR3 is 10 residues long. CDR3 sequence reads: CASGQDTQYF. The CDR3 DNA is TGTGCCAGCGGACAAGATACGCAGTATTTT.

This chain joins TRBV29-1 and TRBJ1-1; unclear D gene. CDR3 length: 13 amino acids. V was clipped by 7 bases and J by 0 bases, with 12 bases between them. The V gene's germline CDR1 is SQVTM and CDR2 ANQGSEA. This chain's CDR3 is CSAGPGMNTEAFF. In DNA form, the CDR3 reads TGCAGCGCTGGGCCGGGGATGAACACTGAAGCTTTCTTT.

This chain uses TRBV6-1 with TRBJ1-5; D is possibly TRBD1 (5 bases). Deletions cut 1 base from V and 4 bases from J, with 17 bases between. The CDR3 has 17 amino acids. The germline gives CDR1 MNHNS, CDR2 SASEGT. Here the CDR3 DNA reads TGTGCCAGCAGTGAAGGCTATCCGGGGGGTCTAAATCAGCCCCAGCATTTT. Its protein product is CASSEGYPGGLNQPQHF.

The CDR3 sequence is CASMEKGVGGELFF. The CDR3 DNA follows: TGTGCCAGCATGGAGAAGGGGGTTGGCGGGGAGCTGTTTTTT. The V gene is TRBV2, the J gene TRBJ2-2; a possible D gene is TRBD1 (6 bases). CDR1 and CDR2 from the germline V gene are SNHLY and FYNNEI. The CDR3 consists of 14 residues. V gave up 7 bases and J gave up 7 bases, with 16 bases separating them.

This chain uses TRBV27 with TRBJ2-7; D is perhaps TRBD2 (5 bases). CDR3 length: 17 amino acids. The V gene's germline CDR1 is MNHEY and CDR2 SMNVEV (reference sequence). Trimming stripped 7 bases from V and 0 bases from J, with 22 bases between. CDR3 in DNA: TGTGCCAGCACCAAAGGCGGACGGACTCAATACTCCTACGAGCAGTACTTC. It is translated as CASTKGGRTQYSYEQYF.

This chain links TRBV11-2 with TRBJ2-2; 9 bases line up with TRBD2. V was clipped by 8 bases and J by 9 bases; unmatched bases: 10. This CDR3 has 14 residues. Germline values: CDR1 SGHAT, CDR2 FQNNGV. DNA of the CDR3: TGTGCCAGCGCTAGCGGGACTCCGGCCCGGGAGCTGTTTTTT. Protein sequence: CASASGTPARELFF. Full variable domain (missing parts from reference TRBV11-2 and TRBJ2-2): EAGVAQSPRYKIIEKRQSVAFWCNPISGHATLYWYQQILGQGPKLLIQFQNNGVVDDSQLPKDRFSAERLKGVDSTLKIQPAKLEDSAVYLCASASGTPARELFFGEGSRLTVL.

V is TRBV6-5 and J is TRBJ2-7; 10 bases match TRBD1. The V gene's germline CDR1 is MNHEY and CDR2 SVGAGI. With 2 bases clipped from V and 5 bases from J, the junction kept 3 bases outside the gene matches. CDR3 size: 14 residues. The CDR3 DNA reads TGTGCCAGCAGTTACGGGACAGGGGTGCACGAGCAGTACTTC. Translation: CASSYGTGVHEQYF.

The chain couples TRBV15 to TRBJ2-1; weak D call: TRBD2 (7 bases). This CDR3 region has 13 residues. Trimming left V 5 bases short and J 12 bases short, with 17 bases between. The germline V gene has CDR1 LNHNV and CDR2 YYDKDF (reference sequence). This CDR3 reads CATSGVGGGMQFF. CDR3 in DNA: TGTGCCACCAGCGGAGTAGGGGGGGGCATGCAGTTCTTC.

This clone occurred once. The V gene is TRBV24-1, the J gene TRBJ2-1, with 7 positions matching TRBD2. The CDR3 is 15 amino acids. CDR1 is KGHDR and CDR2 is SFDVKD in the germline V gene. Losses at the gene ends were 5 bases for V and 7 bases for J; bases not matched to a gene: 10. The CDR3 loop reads CATSATRLAKNEQFF. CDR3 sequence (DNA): TGTGCCACCAGTGCTACCCGACTAGCTAAGAATGAGCAGTTCTTC.

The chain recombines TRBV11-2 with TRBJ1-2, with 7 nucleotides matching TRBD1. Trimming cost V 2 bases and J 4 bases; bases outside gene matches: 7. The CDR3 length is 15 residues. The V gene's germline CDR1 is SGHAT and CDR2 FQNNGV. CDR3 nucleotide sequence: TGTGCCAGCAGCTTACCTACTACAGGGGCCTATGGCTACACCTTC. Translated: CASSLPTTGAYGYTF. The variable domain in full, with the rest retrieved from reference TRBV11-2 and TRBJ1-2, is EAGVAQSPRYKIIEKRQSVAFWCNPISGHATLYWYQQILGQGPKLLIQFQNNGVVDDSQLPKDRFSAERLKGVDSTLKIQPAKLEDSAVYLCASSLPTTGAYGYTFGSGTRLTVV.

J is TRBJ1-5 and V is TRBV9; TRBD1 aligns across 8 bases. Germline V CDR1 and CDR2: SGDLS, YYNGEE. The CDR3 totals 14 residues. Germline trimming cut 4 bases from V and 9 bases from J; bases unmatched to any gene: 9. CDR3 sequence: CASSPGQGALPQHF. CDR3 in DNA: TGTGCCAGCAGCCCCGGACAGGGTGCCCTGCCCCAGCATTTT.

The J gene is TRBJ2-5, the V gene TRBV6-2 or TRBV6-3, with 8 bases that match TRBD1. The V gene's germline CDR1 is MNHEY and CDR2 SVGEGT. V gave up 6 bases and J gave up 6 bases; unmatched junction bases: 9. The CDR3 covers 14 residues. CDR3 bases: TGTGCCAGCAGCCGCCGACAGGGGTTACAGACCCAGTACTTC. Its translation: CASSRRQGLQTQYF.

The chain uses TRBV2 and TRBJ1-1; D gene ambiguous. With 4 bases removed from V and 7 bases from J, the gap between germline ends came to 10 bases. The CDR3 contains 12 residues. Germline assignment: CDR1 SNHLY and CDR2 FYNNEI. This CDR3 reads CASSVSGFEAFF. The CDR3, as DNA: TGTGCCAGCAGTGTTTCGGGGTTTGAAGCTTTCTTT.

CDR3 amino acids: CASSVSGLAGGETQYF. The CDR3 DNA follows: TGCGCCAGCAGCGTCTCAGGACTAGCGGGAGGAGAGACCCAGTACTTC. The V call is TRBV5-1, the J call TRBJ2-5; 14 positions agree with TRBD2. The CDR3 loop spans 16 amino acids. Trimming removed 4 bases from V and 4 bases from J; junction bases left unmatched: 6. Germline V gene sequence: CDR1 SGHRS, CDR2 YFSETQ.

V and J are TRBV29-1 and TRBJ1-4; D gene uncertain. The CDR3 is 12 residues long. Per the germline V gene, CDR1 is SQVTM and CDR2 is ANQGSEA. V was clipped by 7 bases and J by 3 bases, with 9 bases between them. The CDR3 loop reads CSGGSPNEKLFF. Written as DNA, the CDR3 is TGCAGCGGCGGGAGCCCTAATGAAAAACTGTTTTTT.

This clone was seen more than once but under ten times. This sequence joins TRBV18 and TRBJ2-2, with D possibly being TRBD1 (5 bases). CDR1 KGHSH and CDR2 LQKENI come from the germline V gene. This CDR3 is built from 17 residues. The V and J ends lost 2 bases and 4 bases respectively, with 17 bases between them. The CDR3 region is CASSPITPGLGTGELFF. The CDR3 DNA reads TGTGCCAGCTCACCAATCACCCCAGGGCTCGGCACCGGGGAGCTGTTTTTT.

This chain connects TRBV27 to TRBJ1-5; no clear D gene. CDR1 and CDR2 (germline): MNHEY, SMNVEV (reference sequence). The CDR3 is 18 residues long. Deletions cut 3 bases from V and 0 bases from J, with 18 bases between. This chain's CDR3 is CASSFKAPKDYSNQPQHF. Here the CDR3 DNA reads TGTGCCAGCAGTTTTAAGGCACCCAAAGACTATAGCAATCAGCCCCAGCATTTT.